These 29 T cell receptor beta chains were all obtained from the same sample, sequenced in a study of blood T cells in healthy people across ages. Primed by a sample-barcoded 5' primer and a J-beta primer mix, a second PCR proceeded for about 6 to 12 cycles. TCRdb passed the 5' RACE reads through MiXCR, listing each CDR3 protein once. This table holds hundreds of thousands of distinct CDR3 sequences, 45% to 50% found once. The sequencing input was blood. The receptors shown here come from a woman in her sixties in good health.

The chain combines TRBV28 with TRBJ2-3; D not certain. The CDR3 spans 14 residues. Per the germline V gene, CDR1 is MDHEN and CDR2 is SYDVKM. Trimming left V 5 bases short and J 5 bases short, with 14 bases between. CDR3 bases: TGTGCCAGCAGTGTAAGGGCTAGAGGAGATACGCAGTATTTT. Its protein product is CASSVRARGDTQYF.

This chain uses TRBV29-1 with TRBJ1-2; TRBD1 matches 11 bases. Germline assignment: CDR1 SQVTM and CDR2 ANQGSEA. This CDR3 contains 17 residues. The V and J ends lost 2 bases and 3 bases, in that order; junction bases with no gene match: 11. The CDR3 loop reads CSVESSRTGGEDYGYTF. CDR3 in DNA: TGCAGCGTTGAATCTTCTAGGACAGGGGGCGAGGACTATGGCTACACCTTC. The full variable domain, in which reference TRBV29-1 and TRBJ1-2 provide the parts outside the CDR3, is SAVISQKPSRDICQRGTSLTIQCQVDSQVTMMFWYRQQPGQSLTLIATANQGSEATYESGFVIDKFPISRPNLTFSTLTVSNMSPEDSSIYLCSVESSRTGGEDYGYTFGSGTRLTVV.

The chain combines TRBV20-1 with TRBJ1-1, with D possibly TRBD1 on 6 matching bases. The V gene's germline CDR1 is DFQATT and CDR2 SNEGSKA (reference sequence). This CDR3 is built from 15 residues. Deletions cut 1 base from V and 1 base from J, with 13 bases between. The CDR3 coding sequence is TGCAGTGCTAGAGGAGGGGGGAGAGGGAACACTGAAGCTTTCTTT. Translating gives CSARGGGRGNTEAFF.

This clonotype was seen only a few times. CDR3 residues: CASSRFSVSSEQYF. As DNA, the CDR3 is TGCGCCAGCAGCCGTTTCAGCGTAAGCTCCGAGCAGTACTTC. The chain carries TRBV5-1 and TRBJ2-5; D is unclear. The J call may be wrong; the DNA end is better matched by TRBJ2-7. The CDR3 length is 14 residues. The germline gives CDR1 SGHRS, CDR2 YFSETQ.

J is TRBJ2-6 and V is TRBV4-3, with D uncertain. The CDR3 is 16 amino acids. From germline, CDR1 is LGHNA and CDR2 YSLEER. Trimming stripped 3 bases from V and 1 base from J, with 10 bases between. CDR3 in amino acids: CASSHATRSGANVLTF. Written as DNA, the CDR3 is TGCGCCAGCAGCCACGCCACGAGATCTGGGGCCAACGTCCTGACTTTC.

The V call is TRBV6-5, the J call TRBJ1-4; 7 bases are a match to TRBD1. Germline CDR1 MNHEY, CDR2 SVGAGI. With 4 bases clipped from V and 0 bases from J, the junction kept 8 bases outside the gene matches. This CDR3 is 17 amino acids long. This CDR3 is CASSSRDRVATNEKLFF. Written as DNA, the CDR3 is TGTGCCAGCAGTTCCCGAGACAGGGTGGCAACTAATGAAAAACTGTTTTTT.

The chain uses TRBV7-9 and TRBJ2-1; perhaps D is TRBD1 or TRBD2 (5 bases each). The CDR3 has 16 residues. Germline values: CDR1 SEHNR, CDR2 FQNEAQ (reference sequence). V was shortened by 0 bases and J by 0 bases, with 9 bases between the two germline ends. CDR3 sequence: CASSLALGTSYNEQFF. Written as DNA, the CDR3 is TGTGCCAGCAGCTTAGCGCTGGGGACCTCCTACAATGAGCAGTTCTTC.

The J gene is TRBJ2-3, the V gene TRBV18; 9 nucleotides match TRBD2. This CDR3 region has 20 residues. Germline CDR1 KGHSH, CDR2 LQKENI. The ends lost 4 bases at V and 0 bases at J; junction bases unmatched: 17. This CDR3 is CASSQKFRTSGPPSTDTQYF. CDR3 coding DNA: TGTGCCAGCTCACAAAAGTTCCGAACTAGCGGGCCACCTAGCACAGATACGCAGTATTTT.

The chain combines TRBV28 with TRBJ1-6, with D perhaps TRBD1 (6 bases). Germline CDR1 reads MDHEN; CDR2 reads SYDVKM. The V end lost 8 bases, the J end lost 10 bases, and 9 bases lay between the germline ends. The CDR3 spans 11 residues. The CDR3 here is CASQGGSPLHF. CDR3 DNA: TGTGCCAGCCAAGGGGGGTCACCCCTCCACTTT.

The CDR3 reads CASSKAGQGTSGYTF. The DNA for the CDR3 is TGTGCCAGCAGCAAAGCGGGACAGGGTACTTCTGGCTACACCTTC. The J gene is TRBJ1-2, the V gene TRBV11-2, with 9 bases matching TRBD1. The J segment lost 7 bases and the V segment lost 5 bases, leaving 11 bases of the junction unmatched. CDR1 and CDR2 (germline): SGHAT, FQNNGV. This CDR3 comprises 15 residues. Full variable domain (remainder filled in from reference TRBV11-2 and TRBJ1-2): EAGVAQSPRYKIIEKRQSVAFWCNPISGHATLYWYQQILGQGPKLLIQFQNNGVVDDSQLPKDRFSAERLKGVDSTLKIQPAKLEDSAVYLCASSKAGQGTSGYTFGSGTRLTVV.

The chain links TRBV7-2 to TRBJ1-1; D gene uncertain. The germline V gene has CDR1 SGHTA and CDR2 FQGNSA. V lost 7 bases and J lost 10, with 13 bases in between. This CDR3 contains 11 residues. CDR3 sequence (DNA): TGTGCCAGCACCCCGGGAGGAGGAGCTTTCTTT. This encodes CASTPGGGAFF.

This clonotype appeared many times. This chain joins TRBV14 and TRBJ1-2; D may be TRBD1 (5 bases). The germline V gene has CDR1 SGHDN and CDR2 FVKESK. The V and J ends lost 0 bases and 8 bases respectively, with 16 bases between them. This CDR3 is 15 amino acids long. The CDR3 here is CASSQDPQGFQGYTF. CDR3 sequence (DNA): TGTGCCAGCAGCCAAGATCCCCAGGGATTCCAAGGCTACACCTTC.

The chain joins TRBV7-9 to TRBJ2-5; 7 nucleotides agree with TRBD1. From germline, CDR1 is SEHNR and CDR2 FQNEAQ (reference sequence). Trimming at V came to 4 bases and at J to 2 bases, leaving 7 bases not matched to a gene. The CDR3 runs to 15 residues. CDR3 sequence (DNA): TGTGCCAGCAGCTCAAGGACAGGAGAGCAAGAGACCCAGTACTTC. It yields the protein CASSSRTGEQETQYF.

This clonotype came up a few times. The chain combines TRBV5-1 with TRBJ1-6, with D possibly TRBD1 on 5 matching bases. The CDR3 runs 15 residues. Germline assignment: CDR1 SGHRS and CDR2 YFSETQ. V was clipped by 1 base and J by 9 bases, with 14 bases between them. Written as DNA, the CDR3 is TGCGCCAGCAGCTTGTTATCGGCAGGGCTTTCACCCCTCCACTTT. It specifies CASSLLSAGLSPLHF.

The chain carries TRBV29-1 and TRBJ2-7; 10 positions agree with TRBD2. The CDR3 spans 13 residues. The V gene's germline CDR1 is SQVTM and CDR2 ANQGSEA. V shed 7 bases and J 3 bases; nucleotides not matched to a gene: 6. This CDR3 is CSAWTSGNYEQYF. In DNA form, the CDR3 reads TGCAGCGCCTGGACTAGCGGTAACTACGAGCAGTACTTC.

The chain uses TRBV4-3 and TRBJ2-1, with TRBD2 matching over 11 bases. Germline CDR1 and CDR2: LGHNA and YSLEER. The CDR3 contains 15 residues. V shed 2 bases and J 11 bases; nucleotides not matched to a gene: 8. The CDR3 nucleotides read TGCGCCAGCAGCCAACAACTAGCGGGAGACTATAAGCAGTTCTTC. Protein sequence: CASSQQLAGDYKQFF.

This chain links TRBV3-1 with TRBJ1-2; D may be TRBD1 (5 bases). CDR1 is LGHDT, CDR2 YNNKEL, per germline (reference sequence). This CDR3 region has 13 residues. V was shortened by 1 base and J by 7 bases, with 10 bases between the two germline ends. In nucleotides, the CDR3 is TGTGCCAGCAGCCAAGGGGACGTGGGTGGCTACACCTTC. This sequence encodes CASSQGDVGGYTF.

Written as DNA, the CDR3 is TGTGCCAGCAGGGGGGACAACACAGATACGCAGTATTTT. This gives the protein CASRGDNTDTQYF. The rearrangement links TRBV28 to TRBJ2-3; weak D call: TRBD1 (6 bases). V lost 6 bases to trimming and J lost 2 bases, with 9 bases between them. Per germline, CDR1 MDHEN and CDR2 SYDVKM. This CDR3 contains 13 residues.

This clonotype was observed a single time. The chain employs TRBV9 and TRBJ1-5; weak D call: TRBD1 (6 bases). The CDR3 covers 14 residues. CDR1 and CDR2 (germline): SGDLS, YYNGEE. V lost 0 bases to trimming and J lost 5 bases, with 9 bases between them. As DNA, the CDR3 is TGTGCCAGCAGCGTAGGGGACACCCATCAGCCCCAGCATTTT. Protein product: CASSVGDTHQPQHF.

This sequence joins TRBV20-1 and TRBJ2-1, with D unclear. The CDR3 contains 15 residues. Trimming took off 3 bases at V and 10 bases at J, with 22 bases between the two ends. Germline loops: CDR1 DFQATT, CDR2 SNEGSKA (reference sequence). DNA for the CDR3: TGCAGTGCTAGGCCGTCGCGGATAGCTTGGAAGGAGCAGTTCTTC. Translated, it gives CSARPSRIAWKEQFF.

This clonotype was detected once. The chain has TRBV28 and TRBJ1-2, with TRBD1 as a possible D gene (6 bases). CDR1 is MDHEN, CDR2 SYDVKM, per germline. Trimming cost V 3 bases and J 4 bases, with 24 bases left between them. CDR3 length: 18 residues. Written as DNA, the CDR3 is TGTGCCAGCAGTTTGGGGGGCGCGCAGGTATCCTCTGGCTATGGCTACACCTTC. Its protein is CASSLGGAQVSSGYGYTF.

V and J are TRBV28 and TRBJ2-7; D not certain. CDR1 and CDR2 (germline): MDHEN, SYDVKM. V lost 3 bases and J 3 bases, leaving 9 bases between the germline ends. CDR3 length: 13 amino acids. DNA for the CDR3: TGTGCCAGCAGTTTGAGGTCATTCTACGAGCAGTACTTC. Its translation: CASSLRSFYEQYF.

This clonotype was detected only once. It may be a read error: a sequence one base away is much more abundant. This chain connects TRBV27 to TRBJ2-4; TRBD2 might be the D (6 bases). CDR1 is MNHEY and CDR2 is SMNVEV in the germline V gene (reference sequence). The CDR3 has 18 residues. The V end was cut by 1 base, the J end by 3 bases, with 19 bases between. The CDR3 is CASSLFGGITLVKNIQYF. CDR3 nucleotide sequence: TGTGCCAGCAGTTTATTCGGGGGTATTACCCTAGTCAAAAACATTCAGTACTTC.

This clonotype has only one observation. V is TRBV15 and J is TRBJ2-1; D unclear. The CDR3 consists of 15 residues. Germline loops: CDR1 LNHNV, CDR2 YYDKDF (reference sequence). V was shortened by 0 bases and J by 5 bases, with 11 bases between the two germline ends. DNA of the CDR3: TGTGCCACCAGCAGAGATCCCCCGGCGAACAATGAGCAGTTCTTC. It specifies CATSRDPPANNEQFF.

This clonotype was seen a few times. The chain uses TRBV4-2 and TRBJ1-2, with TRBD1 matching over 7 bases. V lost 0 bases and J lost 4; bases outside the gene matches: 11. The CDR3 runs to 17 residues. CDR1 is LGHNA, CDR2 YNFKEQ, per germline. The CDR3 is CASSQDYEGAELYGYTF. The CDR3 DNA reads TGTGCCAGCAGCCAAGATTACGAGGGGGCGGAACTCTATGGCTACACCTTC.

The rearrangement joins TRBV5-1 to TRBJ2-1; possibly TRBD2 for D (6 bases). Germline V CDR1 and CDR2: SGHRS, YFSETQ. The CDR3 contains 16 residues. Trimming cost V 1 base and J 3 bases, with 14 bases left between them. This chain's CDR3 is CASSLLVGSFYNEQFF. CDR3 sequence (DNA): TGCGCCAGCAGCTTGTTGGTCGGGAGCTTCTACAATGAGCAGTTCTTC.

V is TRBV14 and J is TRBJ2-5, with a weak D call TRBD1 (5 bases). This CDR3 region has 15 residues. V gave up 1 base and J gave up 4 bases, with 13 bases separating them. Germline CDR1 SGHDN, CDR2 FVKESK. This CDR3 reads CASSQVWGGGETQYF. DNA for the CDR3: TGTGCCAGCAGCCAAGTCTGGGGCGGCGGAGAGACCCAGTACTTC.

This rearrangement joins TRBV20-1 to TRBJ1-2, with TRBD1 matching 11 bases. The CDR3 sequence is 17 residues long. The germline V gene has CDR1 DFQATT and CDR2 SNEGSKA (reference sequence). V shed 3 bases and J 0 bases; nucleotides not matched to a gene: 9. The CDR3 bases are TGCAGTGCTAGTTCCCGGGACAGGGGGGCGGCTAACTATGGCTACACCTTC. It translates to CSASSRDRGAANYGYTF.

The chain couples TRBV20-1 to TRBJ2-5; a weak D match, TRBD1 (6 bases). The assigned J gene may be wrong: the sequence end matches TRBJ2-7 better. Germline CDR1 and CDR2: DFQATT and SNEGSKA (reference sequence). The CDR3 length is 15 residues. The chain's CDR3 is CSATTGVGGPYEQYF. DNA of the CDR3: TGCAGTGCTACCACCGGGGTAGGGGGTCCCTACGAGCAGTACTTC.